Below, 20 T cell receptor beta chains from the same sample are listed, as sequenced in a study of cytomegalovirus exposure and HLA in healthy donors. Primers for the PCR totalled 60 Vbeta and 13 Jbeta. Sequenced by immunoSEQ multiplex PCR; TCRdb stores in-frame clones only, minus some. The data hold about 70,000 clones, with almost 80% observed a single time. The sequencing input was PBMCs. Receptor source: a girl between 10 and 17 years old in good health and CMV-seropositive.

The chain employs TRBV30 and TRBJ1-4; unclear D gene. Germline CDR1 GTSNPN, CDR2 SVGIG (reference sequence). V was clipped by 2 bases and J by 8 bases, with 18 bases between them. The CDR3 is 15 residues long. Here the CDR3 reads CAWSSDSRLWEKLFF. CDR3 coding DNA: TGTGCCTGGAGTTCCGATAGCCGGCTTTGGGAAAAACTGTTTTTT. Looking up the rest from reference TRBV30 and TRBJ1-4 gives the full variable domain: SQTIHQWPATLVQPVGSPLSLECTVEGTSNPNLYWYRQAAGRGLQLLFYSVGIGQISSEVPQNLSASRPQDRQFILSSKKLLLSDSGFYLCAWSSDSRLWEKLFFGSGTQLSVL.

This clone was recorded only once. This chain links TRBV2 with TRBJ2-7, with TRBD1 matching 7 bases. V lost 7 bases and J lost 3; bases outside the gene matches: 6. The CDR3 is 13 amino acids. CDR1 and CDR2 (germline): SNHLY, FYNNEI. The CDR3 region has the DNA TGTGCCAGCAAATCGGGACAGCTCTACGAGCAGTACTTC. Amino acids: CASKSGQLYEQYF.

As regards this clone: The junction shows a germline mismatch at one end, possibly a read error. V and J are TRBV28 and TRBJ1-4; D is unclear. Germline loops: CDR1 MDHEN, CDR2 SYDVKM. CDR3 size: 14 residues. The DNA of the CDR3 is TGTGCCAGCAGTTTAGTGGGAGCAAGGGAAAAACCGTTTTTT. Amino acids: CASSLVGAREKPFF.

This chain links TRBV28 with TRBJ1-4; 8 bases are a match to TRBD1. The ends lost 6 bases at V and 4 bases at J; junction bases unmatched: 4. Germline CDR1 MDHEN, CDR2 SYDVKM. This CDR3 is built from 14 residues. CDR3 in DNA: TGTGCCAGCAGCCAACAGGGGGGTAATGAAAAACTGTTTTTT. Its protein is CASSQQGGNEKLFF.

The chain has TRBV28 and TRBJ2-3; no definite D call. The CDR3 runs 16 residues. V lost 6 bases and J lost 1, with 17 bases in between. Germline V CDR1 and CDR2: MDHEN, SYDVKM. DNA for the CDR3: TGTGCCAGCAGATCCTACTCACCAAGTGGCACAGATACGCAGTATTTT. This sequence encodes CASRSYSPSGTDTQYF.

This clone was observed a handful of times. The chain recombines TRBV6-6 with TRBJ1-5; D is undetermined. Trimming shortened V by 6 bases and J by 0 bases, and 3 bases separated the two germline ends. CDR1 is MNHNY and CDR2 is SVGAGI in the germline V gene (reference sequence). The CDR3 runs to 12 residues. CDR3 loop: CASRYSNQPQHF. CDR3 nucleotide sequence: TGTGCCAGCAGGTATAGCAATCAGCCCCAGCATTTT.

The V gene is TRBV7-6, the J gene TRBJ2-3, with D tentatively TRBD1 (5 bases). Trimming cost V 5 bases and J 5 bases, with 20 bases left between them. The length of the CDR3 is 16 residues. From germline, CDR1 is SGHVS and CDR2 FNYEAQ. The CDR3 protein is CASSLTGREGVDTQYF. CDR3 sequence (DNA): TGTGCCAGCAGCCTTACGGGCAGGGAAGGAGTAGATACGCAGTATTTT.

Here the CDR3 reads CASSQKKRQNTEAFF. The CDR3, as DNA: TGCGCCAGCAGCCAAAAAAAAAGACAGAACACTGAAGCTTTCTTT. The genes are TRBV4-1 and TRBJ1-1, with unresolved D. Trimming cost V 2 bases and J 1 base, with 11 bases left between them. CDR1 and CDR2 (germline): MGHRA, YSYEKL. CDR3 length: 15 amino acids.

The chain carries TRBV19 and TRBJ1-1; D unclear. The V gene's germline CDR1 is LNHDA and CDR2 SQIVND (reference sequence). Deletions cut 5 bases from V and 1 base from J, with 5 bases between. The CDR3 runs 12 residues. The CDR3 sequence: CASSGRNTEAFF. The CDR3, as DNA: TGTGCCAGTAGTGGGCGGAACACTGAAGCTTTCTTT.

V and J are TRBV29-1 and TRBJ2-3; no firm D call. With 7 bases removed from V and 4 bases from J, the gap between germline ends came to 18 bases. This CDR3 comprises 14 residues. Per germline, CDR1 SQVTM and CDR2 ANQGSEA. The CDR3 sequence: CSANGPVRADTQYF. The DNA for the CDR3 is TGCAGCGCCAACGGTCCGGTCCGGGCAGATACGCAGTATTTT.

The V gene is TRBV19, the J gene TRBJ1-5, with D maybe TRBD1 (5 bases). The ends were cut back, 11 bases at V and 2 bases at J, with 16 bases in the middle. The CDR3 consists of 14 residues. From germline, CDR1 is LNHDA and CDR2 SQIVND (reference sequence). The CDR3 coding sequence is TGTGCCGCCTCGAGGGGAGGGGGCAATCAGCCCCAGCATTTT. It codes for CAASRGGGNQPQHF.

V usage is TRBV9 and J usage is TRBJ1-1; perhaps TRBD1 as D (6 bases). CDR1 SGDLS and CDR2 YYNGEE come from the germline V gene. Trimming shortened V by 0 bases and J by 11 bases, and 17 bases separated the two germline ends. The CDR3 contains 14 residues. CDR3 DNA: TGTGCCAGCAGCGTAGGAGGGGGAGCCGGTCGGGCTTTCTTT. Translated, it gives CASSVGGGAGRAFF.

V is TRBV5-1 and J is TRBJ1-1; 9 bases agree with TRBD1. J lost 5 bases, V lost 6 bases, and 5 bases had no gene match. Looked up from germline, CDR1 is SGHRS and CDR2 is YFSETQ. This CDR3 is built from 13 residues. CDR3 loop: CASTQDRGTEAFF. The CDR3 coding sequence is TGCGCCAGCACCCAGGACAGGGGAACTGAAGCTTTCTTT.

This clone is a singleton in its sample. This chain links TRBV2 with TRBJ2-7; 9 positions agree with TRBD2. The V and J ends lost 4 bases and 3 bases, in that order; junction bases with no gene match: 7. From germline, CDR1 is SNHLY and CDR2 FYNNEI. This CDR3 comprises 15 residues. The CDR3 sequence is CASSGGSGGYYEQYF. The CDR3 coding sequence is TGTGCCAGCAGTGGGGGTAGCGGGGGTTACTACGAGCAGTACTTC.

The rearrangement joins TRBV7-2 to TRBJ2-7; 9 bases map to TRBD1. V shed 7 bases, J shed 4 bases, and the junction held 8 bases outside the gene matches. The CDR3 length is 14 residues. Germline V CDR1 and CDR2: SGHTA, FQGNSA. The CDR3 reads CASTLQGARYEQYF. As DNA, the CDR3 is TGTGCCAGCACCCTACAGGGGGCGCGTTACGAGCAGTACTTC.

The chain links TRBV29-1 to TRBJ2-3; 13 nucleotides line up with TRBD2. V lost 6 bases, J lost 6 bases, and 3 bases stayed unmatched. This CDR3 region has 13 residues. Germline CDR1 is SQVTM and CDR2 is ANQGSEA. Here the CDR3 reads CSVSLAGGDTQYF. Here the CDR3 DNA reads TGCAGCGTCTCACTAGCGGGGGGGGATACGCAGTATTTT.

This chain connects TRBV19 to TRBJ1-4; TRBD1 aligns across 9 bases. Unmatched junction bases numbered 3, after V lost 8 bases and J lost 8 bases. The CDR3 is made up of 12 amino acids. The germline gives CDR1 LNHDA, CDR2 SQIVND (reference sequence). CDR3 coding DNA: TGTGCCAGTGGACAGGGGCAGGAAAAACTGTTTTTT. Its translation is CASGQGQEKLFF.

This chain joins TRBV28 and TRBJ1-2; possible D gene TRBD1, 5 bases. Germline V CDR1 and CDR2: MDHEN, SYDVKM. Trimming took 3 bases from V and 0 from J, leaving 11 bases between them. CDR3 size: 15 residues. The CDR3 DNA follows: TGTGCCAGCAGTTTGGGCGGGGCTGCTAACTATGGCTACACCTTC. Its translation is CASSLGGAANYGYTF.

The V gene is TRBV20-1, the J gene TRBJ1-2, with no clear D. The V gene's germline CDR1 is DFQATT and CDR2 SNEGSKA (reference sequence). Deletions cut 5 bases from V and 8 bases from J, with 9 bases between. CDR3 length: 10 residues. The CDR3 DNA sequence: TGCAGTGCTCCCACCAGGGGCTACACCTTC. Translation: CSAPTRGYTF.

The rearrangement joins TRBV6-5 to TRBJ1-4, with a possible D match to TRBD1 (5 bases). This CDR3 contains 13 residues. Germline-derived CDR1 and CDR2 are MNHEY and SVGAGI. The ends were cut back, 8 bases at V and 8 bases at J, with 15 bases in the middle. In DNA, the CDR3 is TGTGCCAGCGGGAGGGGCAGACGCGAAAAACTGTTTTTT. Translation gives CASGRGRREKLFF.